A selection of T cell receptor beta chains follows, all from one sample in a study of shared clonotypes between healthy human individuals. Generated by immunoSEQ multiplex PCR, the TCRdb table keeps only in-frame clones and is missing some. The sample contains some 1,900,000 clones, 85% to 95% of which appear only once. The sequencing sample was made of naive CD8+ T cells sorted from blood. The receptors come from a man aged 18 to 29 in good health. Both conserved end residues are part of each CDR3. A D gene is named only where the DNA matches it firmly. Clone size, where shown, is once, few, many, or a class for clones that have expanded.

abundance,v_gene,j_gene,d_gene,CDR3nt,CDR3aa
.,TRBV4-1,TRBJ2-2,.,TGCGCCAGCAGCCAAGAACGGAACACCGGGGAGCTGTTTTTT,CASSQERNTGELFF
.,TRBV29-1,TRBJ1-3,TRBD1,TGCAGCGTTGACACCACCGGGACAGGGGATTTCGGCATATATTTT,CSVDTTGTGDFGIYF
.,TRBV2,TRBJ2-3,TRBD2,TGTGCCAGCAGTGAGCCTAGCGGGAGTTCAGATACGCAGTATTTT,CASSEPSGSSDTQYF
.,TRBV19,TRBJ2-3,.,TGTGCCAGTAGTATAGGACAGATAGGCACAGATACGCAGTATTTT,CASSIGQIGTDTQYF
.,TRBV6-4,TRBJ2-1,TRBD2,TGTGCCAGCAGCCCTAGCGGGGGGCTTTACAATGAGCAGTTCTTC,CASSPSGGLYNEQFF
.,TRBV7-9,TRBJ2-7,TRBD2,TGTGCCAGCAGCTTAGGGGCGGGGGTAGTCGAGCAGTACTTC,CASSLGAGVVEQYF
.,TRBV9,TRBJ2-1,.,TGTGCCAGCAGCGTAGGGCTTGGAAATGAGCAGTTCTTC,CASSVGLGNEQFF
.,TRBV29-1,TRBJ1-2,TRBD1,TGCAGCGTTGGAGGGACAGATTCATCTTATGGCTACACCTTC,CSVGGTDSSYGYTF
.,TRBV7-8,TRBJ2-7,TRBD1,TGTGCCAGCAGCCTGGGACAGGTTTACGAGCAGTACTTC,CASSLGQVYEQYF
.,TRBV5-1,TRBJ2-5,TRBD2,TGCGCCAGCAGCCCTGGGACTACCCAAGAGACCCAGTACTTC,CASSPGTTQETQYF
.,TRBV4-1,TRBJ1-1,.,TGCGCCAGCAGCCAAGCGGACAGAGACACTGAAGCTTTCTTT,CASSQADRDTEAFF
few,TRBV5-4,TRBJ2-7,.,TGTGCCAGCAGCTGGGACTCCTACGAGCAGTACTTC,CASSWDSYEQYF
.,TRBV30,TRBJ2-3,.,TGTGCCTGGAGTGAGAGCACAGATACGCAGTATTTT,CAWSESTDTQYF
.,TRBV7-9,TRBJ1-1,.,TGTGCCAGCAGTTCACCGGGGGGAGCTGAAGCTTTCTTT,CASSSPGGAEAFF
.,TRBV6-6,TRBJ1-1,.,TGTGCCACCTTTATAGGGGAATCGGTTTACACTGAAGCTTTCTTT,CATFIGESVYTEAFF
.,TRBV6-6,TRBJ2-5,.,TGTGCCAGCAGGGGGTCCTTTTGGGAGACCCAGTACTTC,CASRGSFWETQYF
.,TRBV7-8,TRBJ2-7,TRBD1,TGTGCCAGCAGCTCTACCGGGACAGGGGCCGAGCAGTACTTC,CASSSTGTGAEQYF
.,TRBV27,TRBJ2-7,.,TGTGCCAGCAGCTTCGGACGACCTAGCTCCTACGAGCAGTACTTC,CASSFGRPSSYEQYF
once,TRBV7-2,TRBJ2-7,TRBD2,TGTGCCAGCAGCTTAGTGGGGACTATTTACGAGCAGTACTTC,CASSLVGTIYEQYF
.,TRBV2,TRBJ2-3,.,TGTGCCAGCAGTGAAGGGGAGCAGGGTTGGACAGATACGCAGTATTTT,CASSEGEQGWTDTQYF
.,TRBV27,TRBJ1-2,.,TGTGCCAGCAGTTTTGGGGGGCGATACTATGGCTACACCTTC,CASSFGGRYYGYTF
once,TRBV27,TRBJ2-5,.,TGTGCCAGCAGTTTAAGGGGCAGTCAAGAGACCCAGTACTTC,CASSLRGSQETQYF
.,TRBV7-2,TRBJ2-7,.,TGTGCCAGCAGCTGGGCTTTGGAGGTCCTTTACGAGCAGTACTTC,CASSWALEVLYEQYF
.,TRBV7-9,TRBJ2-3,.,TGTGCCAGCAGCTTCCTCGTAGCCGGGTCGGGGGCATTAACAGATACGCAGTATTTT,CASSFLVAGSGALTDTQYF
once,TRBV7-6,TRBJ2-7,.,TGTGCCAGCAGCCCAACCGTCTTCCCTGTAGGGGAAGAAGCGTCCTACGAGCAGTACTTC,CASSPTVFPVGEEASYEQYF
.,TRBV7-3,TRBJ1-1,.,TGTGCCAGCAGCTTATGGGCCGGGGGCACTGAAGCTTTCTTT,CASSLWAGGTEAFF
.,TRBV6-1,TRBJ2-7,TRBD1,TGTGCCAGCAGCGTTGGGACAGACTACGAGCAGTACTTC,CASSVGTDYEQYF
.,TRBV9,TRBJ1-1,.,TGTGCCAGCAGCGTAGGGTTTTCGGACACTGAAGCTTTCTTT,CASSVGFSDTEAFF
.,TRBV19,TRBJ1-1,.,TGTGCCAGTAGTCCCTCACACGGGGGAACTGAAGCTTTCTTT,CASSPSHGGTEAFF
.,TRBV5-8,TRBJ2-5,.,TGTGCCAGCAGCTTGGAAACAGGATGGGGCCAAGAGACCCAGTACTTC,CASSLETGWGQETQYF
.,TRBV7-8,TRBJ1-5,.,TGTGCCAGCAGCTATCTTCCACGAGAGGGCAATCAGCCCCAGCATTTT,CASSYLPREGNQPQHF
.,TRBV9,TRBJ2-2,TRBD2,TGTGCCAGCAGCGTAGCGGGAGGGCCAGAGAACACCGGGGAGCTGTTTTTT,CASSVAGGPENTGELFF
.,TRBV7-8,TRBJ1-2,TRBD1,TGTGCCAGCAGCTTACACGAGACAGGGTCAATGGAGAACTATGGCTACACCTTC,CASSLHETGSMENYGYTF
few,TRBV13,TRBJ1-1,.,TGTGCCAGCAGCTCGACAGGGAACACTGAAGCTTTCTTT,CASSSTGNTEAFF
.,TRBV6-1,TRBJ1-5,.,TGTGCCAGCAGTACACGTCAGGGCGATCAGCCCCAGCATTTT,CASSTRQGDQPQHF
once,TRBV28,TRBJ1-5,.,TGTGCCAGCAGTTTATCTGAACCCCAGCATTTT,CASSLSEPQHF
.,TRBV30,TRBJ1-2,TRBD1,TGTGCCTGGAGCCTACTCGAGCCATCACAGGGGTTGGTGCATGGCTACACCTTC,CAWSLLEPSQGLVHGYTF
.,TRBV27,TRBJ1-1,.,TGTGCCAGCAGCCTCCAGGGGAGGGGTACTGAAGCTTTCTTT,CASSLQGRGTEAFF
.,TRBV27,TRBJ2-7,.,TGTGCCAGCAGTTACCGGGCCACCCTCGAGCAGTACTTC,CASSYRATLEQYF
.,TRBV7-9,TRBJ2-4,TRBD2,TGTGCCAGCAGCCCTTCCCCTCTAGCGGAGGACGGGAAAAACATTCAGTACTTC,CASSPSPLAEDGKNIQYF
.,TRBV5-4,TRBJ2-7,.,TGTGCCAGCAGCGCGGTTTCGGGACCCTACGAGCAGTACTTC,CASSAVSGPYEQYF
.,TRBV6-5,TRBJ2-7,.,TGTGCCGCCGGGGCAGTGAGCTCCTACGAGCAGTACTTC,CAAGAVSSYEQYF
.,TRBV4-1,TRBJ2-2,.,TGCGCCAGCAGCCAAGATAGTGGGGGGCTTAGCCCCGGGGAGCTGTTTTTT,CASSQDSGGLSPGELFF
.,TRBV28,TRBJ2-1,TRBD2,TGTGCCAGCAGTCCGACTAGCGGGGGGTTTAATGAGCAGTTCTTC,CASSPTSGGFNEQFF
.,TRBV6-1,TRBJ2-7,.,TGTGCCAGCAGTGTTTTAACGGAGAAGAACTACGAGCAGTACTTC,CASSVLTEKNYEQYF
.,TRBV4-1,TRBJ2-7,TRBD1,TGCGCCAGCAGCCAAGGGGAAACAGGGGGACCCTACGAGCAGTACTTC,CASSQGETGGPYEQYF
.,TRBV28,TRBJ2-2,.,TGTGCCAGCAGTCCGAGGACAGTAAATACCGGGGAGCTGTTTTTT,CASSPRTVNTGELFF